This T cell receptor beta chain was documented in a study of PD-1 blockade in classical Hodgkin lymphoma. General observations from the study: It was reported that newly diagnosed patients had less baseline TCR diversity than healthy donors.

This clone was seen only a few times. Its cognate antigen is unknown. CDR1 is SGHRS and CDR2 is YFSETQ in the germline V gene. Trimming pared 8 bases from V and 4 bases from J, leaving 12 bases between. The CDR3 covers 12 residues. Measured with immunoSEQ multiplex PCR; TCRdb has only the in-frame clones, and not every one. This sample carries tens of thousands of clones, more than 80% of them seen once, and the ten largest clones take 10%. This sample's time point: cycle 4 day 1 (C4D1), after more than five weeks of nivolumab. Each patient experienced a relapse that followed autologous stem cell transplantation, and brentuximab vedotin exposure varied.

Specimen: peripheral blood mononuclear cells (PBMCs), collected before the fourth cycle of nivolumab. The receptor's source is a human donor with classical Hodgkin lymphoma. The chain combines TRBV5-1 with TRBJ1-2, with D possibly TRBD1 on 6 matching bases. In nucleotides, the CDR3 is TGCGCCAGTAAGACAGGTCCCTATGGCTACACCTTC. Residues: CASKTGPYGYTF.